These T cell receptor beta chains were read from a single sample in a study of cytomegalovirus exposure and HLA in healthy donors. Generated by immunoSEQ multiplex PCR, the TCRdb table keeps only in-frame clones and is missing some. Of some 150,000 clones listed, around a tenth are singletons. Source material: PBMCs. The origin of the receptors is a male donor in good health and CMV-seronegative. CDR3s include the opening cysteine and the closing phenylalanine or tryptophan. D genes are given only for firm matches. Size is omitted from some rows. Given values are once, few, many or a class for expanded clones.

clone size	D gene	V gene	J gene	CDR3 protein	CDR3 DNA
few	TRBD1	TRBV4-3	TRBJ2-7	CASSQDRQGAYEQYF	TGCGCCAGCAGCCAAGATCGGCAGGGGGCTTACGAGCAGTACTTC
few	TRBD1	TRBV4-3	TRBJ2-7	CASSQDPDRGGYEQYF	TGCGCCAGCAGCCAAGATCCGGACAGGGGAGGTTACGAGCAGTACTTC
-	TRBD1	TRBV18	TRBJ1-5	CASSPTGLQPQHF	TGTGCCAGCTCACCGACAGGGTTACAGCCCCAGCATTTT
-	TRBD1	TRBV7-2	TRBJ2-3	CASSSSDRVGDTQYF	TGTGCCAGCAGCTCCAGCGACAGGGTTGGGGATACGCAGTATTTT
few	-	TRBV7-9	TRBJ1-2	CASSPSGQGTYGYTF	TGTGCCAGCAGCCCTTCTGGGCAGGGGACCTATGGCTACACCTTC
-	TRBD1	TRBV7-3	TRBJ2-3	CASSFFADRGDKADTQYF	TGTGCCAGCAGCTTTTTTGCCGACAGGGGCGATAAGGCAGATACGCAGTATTTT
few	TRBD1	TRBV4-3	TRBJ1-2	CASSQVEARGSLYGYTF	TGCGCCAGCAGCCAAGTAGAGGCCAGGGGGAGTCTCTATGGCTACACCTTC
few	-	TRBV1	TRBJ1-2	CTSSCTGGSNYGYTF	TGCACCAGCAGCTGTACGGGGGGGTCTAACTATGGCTACACCTTC
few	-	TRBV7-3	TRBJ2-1	CASSKNGGRTIEQFF	TGTGCCAGCAGCAAAAACGGGGGGCGTACGATTGAGCAGTTCTTC
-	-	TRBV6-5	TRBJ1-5	CASSYSFYSNQPQHF	TGTGCCAGCAGTTACTCTTTTTATAGCAATCAGCCCCAGCATTTT
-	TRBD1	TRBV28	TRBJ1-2	CASIAIPGQALYGYTF	TGTGCCAGCATCGCAATCCCGGGACAGGCCCTCTATGGCTACACCTTC
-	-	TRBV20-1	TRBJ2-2	CSAGPGLGLFF	TGCAGTGCTGGGCCCGGCCTGGGGCTGTTTTTT
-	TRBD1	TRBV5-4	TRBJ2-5	CASSQRQGATEETQYF	TGTGCCAGCAGCCAAAGACAGGGGGCAACGGAAGAGACCCAGTACTTC
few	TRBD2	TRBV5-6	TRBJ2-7	CASSLASGIHEQYF	TGTGCCAGCAGCTTGGCGAGCGGGATTCACGAGCAGTACTTC
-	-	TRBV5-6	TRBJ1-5	CASSHGQGRRPQHF	TGTGCCAGCAGCCACGGCCAGGGGCGACGGCCCCAGCATTTT
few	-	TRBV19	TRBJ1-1	CASSIAGYTEAFF	TGTGCCAGTAGTATAGCCGGGTACACTGAAGCTTTCTTT
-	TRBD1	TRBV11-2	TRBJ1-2	CASSPGGWMDYGYTF	TGTGCCAGCAGCCCAGGGGGATGGATGGACTATGGCTACACCTTC
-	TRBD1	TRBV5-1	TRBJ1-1	CASSLEGQGNTEAFF	TGCGCCAGCAGCTTGGAGGGACAGGGAAACACTGAAGCTTTCTTT
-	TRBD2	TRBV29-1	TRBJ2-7	CSVLAAGGQYEQYF	TGCAGCGTTCTAGCTGCGGGAGGGCAATACGAGCAGTACTTC
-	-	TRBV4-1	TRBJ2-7	CASSQDRLTSLYEQYF	TGCGCCAGCAGCCAAGACCGACTCACCAGCTTATACGAGCAGTACTTC
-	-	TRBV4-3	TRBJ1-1	CASSQVPPGNTEAFF	TGCGCCAGCAGCCAAGTACCTCCGGGGAACACTGAAGCTTTCTTT
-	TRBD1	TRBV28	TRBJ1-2	CASSKGTGGYTF	TGTGCCAGCAGTAAGGGGACAGGTGGCTACACCTTC
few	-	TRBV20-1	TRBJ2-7	CSAARNEQYF	TGCAGTGCCGCGCGAAACGAGCAGTACTTC
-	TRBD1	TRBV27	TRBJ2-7	CASTRDRGTDEQYF	TGTGCCAGCACCAGGGACAGGGGTACGGACGAGCAGTACTTC
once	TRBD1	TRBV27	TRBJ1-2	CASSESGTGYGYTF	TGTGCCAGCAGTGAAAGCGGGACAGGGTATGGCTACACCTTC
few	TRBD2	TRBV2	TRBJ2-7	CASSVGRGAPYEQYF	TGTGCCAGCAGTGTAGGGCGGGGGGCGCCGTATGAGCAGTACTTC
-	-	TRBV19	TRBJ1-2	CASSMTGESYGYTF	TGTGCCAGTAGTATGACAGGAGAGTCCTATGGCTACACCTTC
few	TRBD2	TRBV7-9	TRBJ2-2	CASSSISSGRYGELFF	TGTGCCAGCAGCTCCATCTCTAGCGGGAGATACGGGGAGCTGTTTTTT
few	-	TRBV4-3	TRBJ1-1	CASSRAVRQGSSNTEAFF	TGCGCCAGCAGCCGAGCTGTCCGGCAGGGGTCTTCGAACACTGAAGCTTTCTTT
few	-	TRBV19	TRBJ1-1	CASSIVGGNTEAFF	TGTGCCAGTAGTATAGTGGGGGGGAACACTGAAGCTTTCTTT
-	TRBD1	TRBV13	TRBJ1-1	CASSLGGQGAWNTEAFF	TGTGCCAGCAGCTTAGGGGGACAGGGGGCTTGGAACACTGAAGCTTTCTTT
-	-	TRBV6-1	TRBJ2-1	CASSARGYNEQFF	TGTGCCAGCAGTGCCCGCGGGTACAATGAGCAGTTCTTC